This entry is about one T cell receptor (beta chain). The germline V gene has CDR1 SNHLY and CDR2 FYNNEI. This CDR3 is 16 amino acids long. Trimming stripped 5 bases from V and 2 bases from J, with 19 bases between. The data were obtained in a study of blood T cell repertoires in COVID-19. The overall study: Samples representing acute and convalescent COVID-19 were sourced from the United States, Italy and Spain.

Clones were read by immunoSEQ multiplex PCR, and TCRdb kept only the in-frame ones, dropping some. The sample carries around 220,000 clones, about 90% recorded once. Participant-reported clinical history was the basis for cohort assignment. This TCR was recovered from a woman aged 18-35 years who had recovered from COVID-19. The V and J genes are TRBV2 and TRBJ2-7; D possibly corresponds to TRBD2 (5 bases). Sequences were obtained from PBMCs or T cells enriched from blood (not recorded which). The CDR3 nucleotides are TGTGCCAGCAGTCCATCGTTAGCGCCGCGCCCCTACGAGCAGTACTTC. Translating it yields CASSPSLAPRPYEQYF.